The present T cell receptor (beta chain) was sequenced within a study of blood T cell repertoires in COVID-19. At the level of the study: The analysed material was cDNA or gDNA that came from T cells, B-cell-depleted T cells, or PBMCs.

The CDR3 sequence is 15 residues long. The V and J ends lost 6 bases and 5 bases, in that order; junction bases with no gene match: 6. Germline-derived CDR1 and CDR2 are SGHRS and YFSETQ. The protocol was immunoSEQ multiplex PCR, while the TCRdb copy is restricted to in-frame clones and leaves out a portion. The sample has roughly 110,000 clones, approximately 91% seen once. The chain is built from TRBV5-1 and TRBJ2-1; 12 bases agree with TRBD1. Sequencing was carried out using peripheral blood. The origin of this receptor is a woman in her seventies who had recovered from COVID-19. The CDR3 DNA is TGCGCCAGCATACCGGGACAGGGGGCCAACAATGAGCAGTTCTTC. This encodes CASIPGQGANNEQFF.